The sequence of this TCR beta chain was determined in a study of blood T cell repertoires in COVID-19. Original data processing: Researchers report that nucleated cell counts were estimated from reference gene primer amplification. The method was immunoSEQ multiplex PCR; TCRdb's version includes in-frame clones alone and lacks a portion of them. V, J and clone size reflect that table, while D and trimming were determined from the DNA. In the table there are a few hundred thousand clones, roughly 87% of which are singletons. The CDR3 extends over 14 amino acids. J lost 4 bases, V lost 6 bases, and 5 bases had no gene match. CDR1 and CDR2 (germline): MDHEN, SYDVKM.

The rearrangement joins TRBV28 to TRBJ1-4; TRBD1 matches at 7 bases. The sample consisted of peripheral blood. The TCR sequence derives from a man aged 40-55 years with active or convalescent COVID-19. CDR3 DNA sequence: TGTGCCAGCAGCCAGACAGGGAATAATGAAAAACTGTTTTTT. As protein: CASSQTGNNEKLFF.